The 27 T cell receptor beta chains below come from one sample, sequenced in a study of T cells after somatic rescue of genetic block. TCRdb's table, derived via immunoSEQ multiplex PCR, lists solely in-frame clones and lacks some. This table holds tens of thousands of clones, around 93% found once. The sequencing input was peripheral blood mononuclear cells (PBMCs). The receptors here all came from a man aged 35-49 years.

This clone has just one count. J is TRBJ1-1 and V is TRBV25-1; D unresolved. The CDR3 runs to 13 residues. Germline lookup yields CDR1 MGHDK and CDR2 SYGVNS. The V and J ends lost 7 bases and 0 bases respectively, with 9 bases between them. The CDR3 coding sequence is TGTGCCAGCAACAATGCAATGAACACTGAAGCTTTCTTT. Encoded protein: CASNNAMNTEAFF. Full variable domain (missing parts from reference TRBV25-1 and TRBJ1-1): EADIYQTPRYLVIGTGKKITLECSQTMGHDKMYWYQQDPGMELHLIHYSYGVNSTEKGDLSSESTVSRIRTEHFPLTLESARPSHTSQYLCASNNAMNTEAFFGQGTRLTVV.

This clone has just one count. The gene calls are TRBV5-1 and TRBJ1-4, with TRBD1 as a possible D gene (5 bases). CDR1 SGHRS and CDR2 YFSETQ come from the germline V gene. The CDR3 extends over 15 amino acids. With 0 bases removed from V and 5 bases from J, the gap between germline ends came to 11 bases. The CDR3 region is CASSLVGTANEKLFF. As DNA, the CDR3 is TGCGCCAGCAGCTTGGTCGGGACGGCAAATGAAAAACTGTTTTTT. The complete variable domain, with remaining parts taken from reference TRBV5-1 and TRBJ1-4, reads KAGVTQTPRYLIKTRGQQVTLSCSPISGHRSVSWYQQTPGQGLQFLFEYFSETQRNKGNFPGRFSGRQFSNSRSEMNVSTLELGDSALYLCASSLVGTANEKLFFGSGTQLSVL.

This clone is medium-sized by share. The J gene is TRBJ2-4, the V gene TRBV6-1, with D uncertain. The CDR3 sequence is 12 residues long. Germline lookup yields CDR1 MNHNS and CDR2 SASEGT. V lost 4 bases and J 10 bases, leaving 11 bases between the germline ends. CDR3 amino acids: CASSVSTDIQYF. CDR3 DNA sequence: TGTGCCAGCAGTGTCTCCACAGATATTCAGTACTTC.

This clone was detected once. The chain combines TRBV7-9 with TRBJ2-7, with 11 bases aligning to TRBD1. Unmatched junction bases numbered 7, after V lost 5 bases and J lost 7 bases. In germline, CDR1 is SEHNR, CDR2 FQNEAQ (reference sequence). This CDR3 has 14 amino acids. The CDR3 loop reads CASSHGQGAGEQYF. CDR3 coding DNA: TGTGCCAGCAGCCACGGACAGGGGGCGGGTGAGCAGTACTTC.

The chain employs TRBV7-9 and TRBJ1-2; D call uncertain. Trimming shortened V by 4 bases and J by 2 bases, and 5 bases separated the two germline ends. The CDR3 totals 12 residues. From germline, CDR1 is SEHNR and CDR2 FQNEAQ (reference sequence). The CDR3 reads CASSYINYGYTF. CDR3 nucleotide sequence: TGTGCCAGCAGCTACATAAACTATGGCTACACCTTC.

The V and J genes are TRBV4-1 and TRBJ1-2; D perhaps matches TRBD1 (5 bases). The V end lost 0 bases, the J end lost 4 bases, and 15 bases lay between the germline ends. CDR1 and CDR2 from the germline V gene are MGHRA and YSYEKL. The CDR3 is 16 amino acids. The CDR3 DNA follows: TGCGCCAGCAGCCAAGATGAAGGGGCACGCCGCTATGGCTACACCTTC. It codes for CASSQDEGARRYGYTF.

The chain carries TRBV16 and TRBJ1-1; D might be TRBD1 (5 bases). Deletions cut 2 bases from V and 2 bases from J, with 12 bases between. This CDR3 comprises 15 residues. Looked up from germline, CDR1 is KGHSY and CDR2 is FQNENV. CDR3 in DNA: TGTGCCAGCAGCCAAATGCAGGGAACAAACACTGAAGCTTTCTTT. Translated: CASSQMQGTNTEAFF. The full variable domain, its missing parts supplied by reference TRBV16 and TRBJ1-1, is GEEVAQTPKHLVRGEGQKAKLYCAPIKGHSYVFWYQQVLKNEFKFLISFQNENVFDETGMPKERFSAKCLPNSPCSLEIQATKLEDSAVYFCASSQMQGTNTEAFFGQGTRLTVV.

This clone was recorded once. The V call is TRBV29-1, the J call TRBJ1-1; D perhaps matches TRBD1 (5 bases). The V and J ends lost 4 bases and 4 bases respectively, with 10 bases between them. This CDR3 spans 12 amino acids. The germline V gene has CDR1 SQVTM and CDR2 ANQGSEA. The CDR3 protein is CSVARGVTEAFF. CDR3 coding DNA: TGCAGCGTTGCCCGAGGGGTCACTGAAGCTTTCTTT. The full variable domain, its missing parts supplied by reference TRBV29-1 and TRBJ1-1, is SAVISQKPSRDICQRGTSLTIQCQVDSQVTMMFWYRQQPGQSLTLIATANQGSEATYESGFVIDKFPISRPNLTFSTLTVSNMSPEDSSIYLCSVARGVTEAFFGQGTRLTVV.

The CDR3 loop reads CASSFGTGGTGELFF. The DNA of the CDR3 is TGTGCCAGCAGCTTCGGGACAGGGGGGACCGGGGAGCTGTTTTTT. The V gene is TRBV9, the J gene TRBJ2-2, with TRBD1 identical over 11 bases. Trimming at V came to 4 bases and at J to 5 bases, leaving 4 bases not matched to a gene. The CDR3 is made up of 15 amino acids. CDR1 and CDR2 from the germline V gene are SGDLS and YYNGEE.

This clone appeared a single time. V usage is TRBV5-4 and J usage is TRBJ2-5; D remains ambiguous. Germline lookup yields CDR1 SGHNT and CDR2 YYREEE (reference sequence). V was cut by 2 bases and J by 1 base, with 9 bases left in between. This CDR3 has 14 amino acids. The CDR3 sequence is CASSFEGSQETQYF. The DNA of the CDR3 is TGTGCCAGCAGCTTTGAAGGGTCCCAAGAGACCCAGTACTTC.

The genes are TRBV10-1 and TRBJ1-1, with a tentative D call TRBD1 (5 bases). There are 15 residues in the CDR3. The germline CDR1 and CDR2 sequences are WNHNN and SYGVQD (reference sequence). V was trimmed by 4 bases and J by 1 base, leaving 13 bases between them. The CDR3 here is CASSGPGTGNTEAFF. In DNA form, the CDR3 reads TGCGCCAGCAGTGGTCCCGGGACGGGGAACACTGAAGCTTTCTTT.

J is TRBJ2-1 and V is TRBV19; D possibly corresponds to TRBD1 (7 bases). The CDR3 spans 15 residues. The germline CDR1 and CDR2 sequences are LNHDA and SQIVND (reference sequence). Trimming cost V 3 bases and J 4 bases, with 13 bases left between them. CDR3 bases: TGTGCCAGTAGTATCGACAGGGAGGTATACAATGAGCAGTTCTTC. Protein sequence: CASSIDREVYNEQFF.

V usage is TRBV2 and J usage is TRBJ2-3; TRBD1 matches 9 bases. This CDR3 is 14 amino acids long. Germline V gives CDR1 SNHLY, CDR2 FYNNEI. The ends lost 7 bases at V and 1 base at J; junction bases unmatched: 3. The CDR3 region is CASIRTGGTDTQYF. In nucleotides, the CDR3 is TGTGCCAGCATCAGGACAGGGGGCACAGATACGCAGTATTTT. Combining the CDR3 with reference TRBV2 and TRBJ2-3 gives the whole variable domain EPEVTQTPSHQVTQMGQEVILRCVPISNHLYFYWYRQILGQKVEFLVSFYNNEISEKSEIFDDQFSVERPDGSNFTLKIRSTKLEDSAMYFCASIRTGGTDTQYFGPGTRLTVL.

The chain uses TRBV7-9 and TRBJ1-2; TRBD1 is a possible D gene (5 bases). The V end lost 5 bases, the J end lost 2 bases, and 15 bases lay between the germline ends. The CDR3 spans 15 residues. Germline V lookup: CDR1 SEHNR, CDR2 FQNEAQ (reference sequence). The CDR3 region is CASSEQGLGNYGYTF. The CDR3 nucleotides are TGTGCCAGCAGCGAGCAGGGACTGGGAAACTATGGCTACACCTTC.

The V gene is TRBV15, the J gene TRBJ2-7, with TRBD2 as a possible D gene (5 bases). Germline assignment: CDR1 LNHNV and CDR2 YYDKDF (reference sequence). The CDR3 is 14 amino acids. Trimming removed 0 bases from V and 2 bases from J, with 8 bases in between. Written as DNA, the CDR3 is TGTGCCACCAGCAGAGAAGAGGGAGCCTACGAGCAGTACTTC. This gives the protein CATSREEGAYEQYF.

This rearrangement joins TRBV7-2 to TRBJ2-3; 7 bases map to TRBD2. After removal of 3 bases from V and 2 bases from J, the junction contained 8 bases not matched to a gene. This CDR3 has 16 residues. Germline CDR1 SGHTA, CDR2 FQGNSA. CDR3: CASSFGSGAHTDTQYF. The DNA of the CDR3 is TGTGCCAGCAGCTTTGGAAGCGGGGCTCACACAGATACGCAGTATTTT.

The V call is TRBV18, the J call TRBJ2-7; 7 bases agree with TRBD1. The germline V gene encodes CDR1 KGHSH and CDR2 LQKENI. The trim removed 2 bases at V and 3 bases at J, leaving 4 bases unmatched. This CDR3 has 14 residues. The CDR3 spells CASSPTDRVYEQYF. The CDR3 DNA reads TGTGCCAGCTCACCAACCGACAGGGTCTACGAGCAGTACTTC.

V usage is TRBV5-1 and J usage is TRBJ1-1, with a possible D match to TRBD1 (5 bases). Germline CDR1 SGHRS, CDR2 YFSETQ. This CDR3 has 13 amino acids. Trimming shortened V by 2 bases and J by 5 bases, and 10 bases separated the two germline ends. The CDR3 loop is CASSFSRGTEAFF. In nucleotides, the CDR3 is TGCGCCAGCAGCTTCTCCCGGGGGACTGAAGCTTTCTTT.

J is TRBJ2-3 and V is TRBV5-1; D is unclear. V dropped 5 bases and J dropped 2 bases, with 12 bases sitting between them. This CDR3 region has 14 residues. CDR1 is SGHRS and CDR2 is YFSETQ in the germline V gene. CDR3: CASSSDGPTDTQYF. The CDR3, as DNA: TGCGCCAGCAGTTCCGACGGCCCCACAGATACGCAGTATTTT.

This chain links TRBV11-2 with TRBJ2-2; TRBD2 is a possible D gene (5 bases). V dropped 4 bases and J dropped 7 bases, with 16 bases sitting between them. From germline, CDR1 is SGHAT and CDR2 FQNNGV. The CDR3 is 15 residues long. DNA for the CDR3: TGTGCCAGCAGCTATCGACTAAATGGATACGGGGAGCTGTTTTTT. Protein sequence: CASSYRLNGYGELFF.

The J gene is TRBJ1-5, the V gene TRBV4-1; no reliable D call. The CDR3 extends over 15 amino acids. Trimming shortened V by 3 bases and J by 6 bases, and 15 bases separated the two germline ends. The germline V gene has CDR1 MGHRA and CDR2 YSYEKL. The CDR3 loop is CASSQVWGLPQPQHF. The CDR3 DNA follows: TGCGCCAGCAGCCAGGTTTGGGGTTTGCCTCAGCCCCAGCATTTT.

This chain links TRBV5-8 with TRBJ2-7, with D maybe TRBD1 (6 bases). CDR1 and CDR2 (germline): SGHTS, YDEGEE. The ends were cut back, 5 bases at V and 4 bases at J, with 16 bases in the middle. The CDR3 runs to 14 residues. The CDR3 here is CASRSSTGYYEQYF. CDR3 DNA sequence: TGTGCCAGCAGATCCTCGACAGGTTATTACGAGCAGTACTTC.

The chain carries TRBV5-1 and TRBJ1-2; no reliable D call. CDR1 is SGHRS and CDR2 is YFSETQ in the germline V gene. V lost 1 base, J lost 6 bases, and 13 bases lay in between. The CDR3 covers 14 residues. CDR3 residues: CASSLSIGFDGYTF. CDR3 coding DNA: TGCGCCAGCAGCTTGAGTATAGGGTTTGATGGCTACACCTTC. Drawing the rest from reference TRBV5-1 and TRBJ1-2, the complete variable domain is KAGVTQTPRYLIKTRGQQVTLSCSPISGHRSVSWYQQTPGQGLQFLFEYFSETQRNKGNFPGRFSGRQFSNSRSEMNVSTLELGDSALYLCASSLSIGFDGYTFGSGTRLTVV.

DNA for the CDR3: TGTGCCACGCGGTCGGCGGGGGGTTCCTACGAGCAGTACTTC. Encoded protein: CATRSAGGSYEQYF. This sequence joins TRBV27 and TRBJ2-7; the match to TRBD2 covers 8 bases. V trimming: 10 bases; J trimming: 1 base; junction bases outside the gene matches: 9. Germline V lookup: CDR1 MNHEY, CDR2 SMNVEV (reference sequence). This CDR3 spans 14 amino acids.

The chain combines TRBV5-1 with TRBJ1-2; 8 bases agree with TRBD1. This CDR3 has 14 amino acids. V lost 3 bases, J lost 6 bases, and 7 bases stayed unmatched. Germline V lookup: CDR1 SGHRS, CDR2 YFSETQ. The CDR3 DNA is TGCGCCAGCAGCTCCCAGGGGGCGCCGGATGGCTACACCTTC. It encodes CASSSQGAPDGYTF.

The CDR3 reads CASSDTLGVPGEAFF. Here the CDR3 DNA reads TGTGCCAGCAGTGACACTTTGGGGGTGCCAGGTGAAGCTTTCTTT. The chain joins TRBV7-2 to TRBJ1-1; maybe TRBD1 (5 bases). This CDR3 region has 15 residues. Germline V CDR1 and CDR2: SGHTA, FQGNSA. V shed 6 bases and J shed 7 bases, with 21 bases lying between them.

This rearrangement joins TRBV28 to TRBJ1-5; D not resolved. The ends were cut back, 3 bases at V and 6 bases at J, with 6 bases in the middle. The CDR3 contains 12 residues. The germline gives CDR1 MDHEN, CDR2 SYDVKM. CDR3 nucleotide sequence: TGTGCCAGCAGTTTTTACCCTCAGCCCCAGCATTTT. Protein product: CASSFYPQPQHF.